This record looks at one T cell receptor beta chain sequence and its context. What it binds is not known. This sample stems from a study of cytomegalovirus exposure and HLA in healthy donors. The CDR3 is 16 amino acids. Germline loops: CDR1 KGHSH, CDR2 LQKENI. The V end was cut by 1 base, the J end by 1 base, with 10 bases between. Profiled with immunoSEQ multiplex PCR; TCRdb holds only in-frame clones, not every one. The sample lists under 300,000 clones; 65% to 90% were seen once. Study results and limitations: Cytomegalovirus association was assigned to more than 150 TCR beta chains. According to reports, the classifier identified cytomegalovirus status with high specificity and sensitivity.

This chain uses TRBV18 with TRBJ2-2, with a weak D call TRBD1 (6 bases). The material sequenced was PBMCs. The clonotype comes from a woman aged 18 to 35 in good health and CMV-seronegative. This CDR3 is CASSPLLDRNTGELFF. The CDR3 nucleotides are TGTGCCAGCTCACCACTTTTGGACAGGAACACCGGGGAGCTGTTTTTT.